The clone carrying this TCR beta chain was observed at least ten times. Its antigen is not known. This entry comes from a study of molecular identifiers for immune sequencing clone quantification. Overall study results and limits: Identical TCR molecules that share a barcode could lead to an underestimation of highly expanded clone sizes.

Libraries of naive CD8 cells were prepared from around 20,000 to 990,000 sorted cells using 10%, 30% or 50% RNA. Trimming took 4 bases from V and 4 from J, leaving 12 bases between them. Germline CDR1 MDHEN, CDR2 SYDVKM. The CDR3 runs 14 residues. TCRdb called the PCR reads again in MiXCR, with one record for every CDR3 protein. Seen here are a few hundred thousand distinct CDR3 sequences, roughly 26% observed once, and the top ten hold around 0.79%. The TCR originated in a human donor in good health. Some libraries in this study had Jurkat cell RNA spiked in. What was sequenced was naive CD8+ T cells from blood, with Jurkat cell RNA spiked in. Documented subset: FACS-sorted CD8+CD4-CCR7+CD45RA+ naive T cells. The chain employs TRBV28 and TRBJ2-3; TRBD2 is a possible D gene (6 bases). The CDR3 spells CASSSTGVSDTQYF. The DNA of the CDR3 is TGTGCCAGCAGTTCTACGGGAGTGTCAGATACGCAGTATTTT.